This T cell receptor (beta chain) was found in a study of cytomegalovirus exposure and HLA in healthy donors. The CDR3 is 15 residues long. V shed 5 bases, J shed 7 bases, and the junction held 10 bases outside the gene matches. Germline values: CDR1 MDHEN, CDR2 SYDVKM. Here immunoSEQ multiplex PCR was the method, and the copy in TCRdb shows in-frame clones only, minus some. The sample records tens of thousands of clones, around 96% being singletons. The chain is built from TRBV28 and TRBJ2-7; 11 bases align to TRBD2. The specimen was PBMCs. The TCR originated in a man aged 18 to 30 in good health and CMV-seronegative. The CDR3 DNA is TGTGCCAGCAGTGAACTAGCGGGAGTAATTGGAGAGCAGTACTTC. The encoded protein is CASSELAGVIGEQYF.